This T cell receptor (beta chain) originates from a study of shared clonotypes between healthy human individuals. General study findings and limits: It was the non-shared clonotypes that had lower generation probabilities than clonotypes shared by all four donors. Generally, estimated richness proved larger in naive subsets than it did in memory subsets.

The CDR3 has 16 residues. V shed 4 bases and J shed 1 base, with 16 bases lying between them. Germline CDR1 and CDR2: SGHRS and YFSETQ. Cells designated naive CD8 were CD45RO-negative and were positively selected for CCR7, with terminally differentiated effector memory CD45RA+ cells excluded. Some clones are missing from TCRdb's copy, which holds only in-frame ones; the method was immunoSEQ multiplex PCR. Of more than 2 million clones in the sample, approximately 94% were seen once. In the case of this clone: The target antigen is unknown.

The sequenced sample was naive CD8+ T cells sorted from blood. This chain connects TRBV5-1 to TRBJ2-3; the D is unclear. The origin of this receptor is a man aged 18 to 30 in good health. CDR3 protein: CASSASGSMGTDTQYF. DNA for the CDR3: TGCGCCAGCAGCGCATCCGGCAGTATGGGCACAGATACGCAGTATTTT.